The TCR beta chain described here comes from a study of CXCR3-negative and CXCR3-positive naive CD8 T cells (dated by TCRdb to 2018 to 2020). Context from the whole study: In total, 130 million to 150 million TRB reads were obtained, which works out to roughly 1.5 +/- 0.3 million reads per library. TRBV-TRBJ cluster analysis included naive subsets from a handful of donors and memory cells from 3 donors. Data from roughly eleven donors, pooled across two independent experiments, went into the diversity and physicochemical repertoire analyses.

For every CD8+ T cell subset, under 350,000 cells were flow-sorted straight into RLT lysis buffer, and each subset was sorted in triplicate. Naive CD8+ T cells were defined stringently as CD45RO-CCR7+CD27+CD95- to exclude memory contaminants. Peripheral blood mononuclear cells were isolated from buffy coats by standard density gradient centrifugation. A FACSAria III was used to flow-sort naive CD8+ T cells into CXCR3-negative and CXCR3-positive populations. An RNeasy Mini Kit was used to extract total RNA from the sorted cells. In the germline V gene, CDR1 corresponds to SGHTA and CDR2 to FQGNSA. The CDR3 holds 14 amino acids from the cysteine to the phenylalanine. The entry carries no DNA sequence. The instrument was a NextSeq 550. The Human TCR Profiling Kit (MiLaboratory) was used to make UMI-labeled 5' RACE TRB cDNA libraries. The full amount of extracted RNA was used for cDNA synthesis, and the full amount of resulting cDNA was used for PCR amplification. Libraries were prepared in parallel with an identical number of PCR cycles. Regarding the original processing steps: About 50,000 +/- 10,000 unique UMI-labeled TRB cDNA molecules per library were extracted with MIGEC and MiXCR, with at least two reads per UMI required. On average, roughly 40,000 +/- 10,000 functional in-frame TRB CDR3 nucleotide clonotypes lacking stop codons were found per library. After each sample was downsampled to 5000 UMI-labeled TRB molecules, VDJtools was used to calculate diversity metrics such as normalized Shannon-Wiener and Chao1. VDJtools was used to calculate clonotype-size-weighted physicochemical properties of the central five CDR3 residues, namely interaction energy, strength, volume and Kidera factor 4. Based on TCRdb reprocessing of the reads, there is one entry per CDR3 protein sequence, and DNA is missing. For this entry, the V and J calls and clone size follow TCRdb and not the study's own pipeline. The table for this sample lists some 150,000 distinct CDR3 sequences. The leading ten clones occupy 0.25% to 0.3% of the sample.

For this clonotype: The specificity of this receptor is unknown.

General study outcomes and caveats: Because surface CD5, which is linked to self-reactivity in mice, was comparable between the naive subsets, TCR interaction strength was also inferred from the physicochemical properties of TRB CDR3s. Compared with CXCR3-negative naive cells, CXCR3-positive naive cells had TRB CDR3s with higher hydrophobicity (lower Kidera factor 4), lower energy, and higher strength and volume indices. Freshly isolated PBMCs were used for most assays because CXCR3 expression went down partially after cryopreservation. Comparably high repertoire diversity was found in both naive subsets, whereas much lower repertoire diversity was found in memory CD8+ T cells. Within the same donor, TRBV-TRBJ usage looked similar between naive CXCR3-negative and CXCR3-positive cells, but memory cells had distinct patterns.

The sequence came from a human donor in good health. Some clones in this sample may be carry-over from other donors' samples. Here the chain combines TRBV7-2 and TRBJ1-1; TCRdb's D call, TRBD1, is unchecked because there is no DNA. The sample taken for sequencing was naive CXCR3+ CD8+ T cells from blood. The label giving this sample's cell subset or site can be read as: CD45RO-CCR7+CD27+CD95- naive CD8+ T cells expressing CXCR3 (TNR3+). The CDR3 sequence is CASSSTGGPTEAFF. With the portions outside the CDR3 filled from the reference TRBV7-2 and TRBJ1-1 genes, the complete variable region becomes GAGVSQSPSNKVTEKGKDVELRCDPISGHTALYWYRQSLGQGLEFLIYFQGNSAPDKSGLPSDRFSAERTGGSVSTLTIQRTQQEDSAVYLCASSSTGGPTEAFFGQGTRLTVV.